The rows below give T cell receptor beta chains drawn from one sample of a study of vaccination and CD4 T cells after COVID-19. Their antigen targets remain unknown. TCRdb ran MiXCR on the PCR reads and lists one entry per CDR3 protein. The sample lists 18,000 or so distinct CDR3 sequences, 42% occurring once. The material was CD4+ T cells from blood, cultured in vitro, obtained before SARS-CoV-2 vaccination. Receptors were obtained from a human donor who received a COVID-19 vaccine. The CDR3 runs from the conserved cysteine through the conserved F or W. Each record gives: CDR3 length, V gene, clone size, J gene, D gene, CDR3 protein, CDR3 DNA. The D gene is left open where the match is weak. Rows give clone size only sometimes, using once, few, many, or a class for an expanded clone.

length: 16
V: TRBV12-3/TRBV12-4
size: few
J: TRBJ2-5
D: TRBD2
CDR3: CASSFGLAGGRETQYF
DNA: TGTGCCAGCAGTTTCGGGCTAGCGGGGGGACGGGAGACCCAGTACTTC

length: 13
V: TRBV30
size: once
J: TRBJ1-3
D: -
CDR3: CAWGAPSGNTIYF
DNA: TGTGCCTGGGGGGCCCCCTCTGGAAACACCATATATTTT

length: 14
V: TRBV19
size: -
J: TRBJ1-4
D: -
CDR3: CASSPGAGGEKLFF
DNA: TGTGCCAGTAGTCCGGGGGCAGGCGGTGAAAAACTGTTTTTT

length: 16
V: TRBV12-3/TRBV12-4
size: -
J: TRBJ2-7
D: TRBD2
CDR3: CASSSTSGGATYEQYF
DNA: TGTGCCAGCAGCTCGACTAGCGGGGGGGCTACTTACGAGCAGTACTTC

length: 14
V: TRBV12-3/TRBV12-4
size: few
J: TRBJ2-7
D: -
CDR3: CASRLRQVGYEQYF
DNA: TGTGCCAGCAGGCTGAGACAGGTTGGCTACGAGCAGTACTTC

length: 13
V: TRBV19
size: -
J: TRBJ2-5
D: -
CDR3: CASTTDSGGTQYF
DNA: TGTGCCAGTACCACGGACAGTGGCGGGACCCAGTACTTC

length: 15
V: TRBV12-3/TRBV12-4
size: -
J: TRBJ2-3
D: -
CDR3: CASSLWLVSTDTQYF
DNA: TGTGCCAGCAGTTTATGGCTAGTAAGCACAGATACGCAGTATTTT

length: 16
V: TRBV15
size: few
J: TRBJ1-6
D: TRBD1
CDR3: CATRRGTGGASSPLHF
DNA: TGTGCCACCCGGAGAGGGACAGGGGGCGCGAGCTCACCCCTCCACTTT

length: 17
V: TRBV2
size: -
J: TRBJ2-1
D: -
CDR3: CASSDHFRPSSYNEQFF
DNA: TGTGCCAGCAGCGACCACTTCAGGCCGAGCTCCTACAATGAGCAGTTCTTC

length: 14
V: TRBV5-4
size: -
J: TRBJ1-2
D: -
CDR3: CASRGHGGSYGYTF
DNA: TGTGCCAGCAGGGGTCACGGGGGAAGCTATGGCTACACCTTC

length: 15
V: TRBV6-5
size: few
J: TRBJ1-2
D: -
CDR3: CASSSVNRWNYGYTF
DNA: TGTGCCAGCAGTTCAGTGAACAGGTGGAACTATGGCTACACCTTC

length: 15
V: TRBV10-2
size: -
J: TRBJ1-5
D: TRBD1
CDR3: CASSETGGGGQPQHF
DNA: TGCGCCAGCAGTGAAACAGGGGGCGGGGGTCAGCCCCAGCATTTT

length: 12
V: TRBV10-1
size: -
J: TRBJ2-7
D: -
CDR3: CASSGTSYEQYF
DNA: TGCGCCAGCAGTGGGACCTCCTACGAGCAGTACTTC

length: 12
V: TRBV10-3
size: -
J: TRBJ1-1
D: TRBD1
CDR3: CAISGTGTEAFF
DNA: TGTGCCATCAGTGGGACAGGGACAGAAGCTTTCTTT